These 22 T cell receptor beta chains originate from one sample sequenced in a study of T cells in localized non-small cell lung cancer. This table comes from immunoSEQ multiplex PCR, and its TCRdb copy is limited to in-frame clones, with some not included. The sample records fewer than 15,000 clones, about 80% being singletons. The specimen was peripheral blood, collected before any cancer treatment. These TCRs come from a male donor at least 60 years old with stage I squamous cell lung carcinoma.

The chain links TRBV5-6 to TRBJ2-1; D is perhaps TRBD2 (6 bases). The CDR3 has 15 residues. Germline CDR1 reads SGHDT; CDR2 reads YYEEEE. Trimming removed 0 bases from V and 4 bases from J, with 11 bases in between. The DNA for the CDR3 is TGTGCCAGCAGCTTGGCGGGGGTTGAGTACAATGAGCAGTTCTTC. It is translated as CASSLAGVEYNEQFF. Supplemented by reference TRBV5-6 and TRBJ2-1, the full variable domain reads DAGVTQSPTHLIKTRGQQVTLRCSPKSGHDTVSWYQQALGQGPQFIFQYYEEEERQRGNFPDRFSGHQFPNYSSELNVNALLLGDSALYLCASSLAGVEYNEQFFGPGTRLTVL.

This chain links TRBV5-8 with TRBJ1-2, with 11 bases fitting TRBD1. The germline gives CDR1 SGHTS, CDR2 YDEGEE. The CDR3 spans 16 residues. Trimming removed 5 bases from V and 8 bases from J; junction bases left unmatched: 14. The CDR3 here is CASRTRDRGFLWGYTF. The CDR3 DNA sequence: TGTGCCAGCAGGACCCGGGACAGGGGGTTTCTTTGGGGCTACACCTTC.

The chain is built from TRBV9 and TRBJ1-1; maybe TRBD1 (5 bases). The CDR3 totals 15 residues. Germline loops: CDR1 SGDLS, CDR2 YYNGEE. With 4 bases removed from V and 1 base from J, the gap between germline ends came to 14 bases. CDR3 bases: TGTGCCAGCAGCCCCAGAGGGGCAGAGAACACTGAAGCTTTCTTT. It encodes CASSPRGAENTEAFF.

This chain connects TRBV5-5 to TRBJ1-5; D is undetermined. Trimming shortened V by 3 bases and J by 6 bases, and 16 bases separated the two germline ends. Germline CDR1 SGHKS, CDR2 YYEKEE (reference sequence). This CDR3 region has 15 residues. The CDR3 reads CASSWGWGDGQPQHF. The DNA of the CDR3 is TGTGCCAGCAGCTGGGGATGGGGAGACGGTCAGCCCCAGCATTTT.

The V gene is TRBV9, the J gene TRBJ1-5; TRBD1 is a possible D gene (5 bases). The CDR3 has 13 amino acids. Germline V gene data show CDR1 as SGDLS and CDR2 as YYNGEE. With 6 bases removed from V and 3 bases from J, the gap between germline ends came to 10 bases. The CDR3 DNA reads as TGTGCCAGCACTGGGGGTCCCAATCAGCCCCAGCATTTT. Translating it yields CASTGGPNQPQHF.

The rearrangement joins TRBV29-1 to TRBJ2-3; D is undetermined. CDR1 and CDR2 from the germline V gene are SQVTM and ANQGSEA. This CDR3 has 17 residues. V shed 0 bases and J shed 2 bases, with 18 bases lying between them. In DNA form, the CDR3 reads TGCAGCGTTGAAGATCCTGCCCAGCCTCTACCCACAGATACGCAGTATTTT. Translation: CSVEDPAQPLPTDTQYF.

The rearrangement uses TRBV6-1 and TRBJ1-5; 9 bases are shared with TRBD1. This CDR3 contains 14 residues. Looked up from germline, CDR1 is MNHNS and CDR2 is SASEGT. V was clipped by 5 bases and J by 5 bases; unmatched bases: 4. In nucleotides, the CDR3 is TGTGCCAGCAGTCTGACAGGGGGGCATCAGCCCCAGCATTTT. Translated: CASSLTGGHQPQHF.

This chain links TRBV14 with TRBJ2-7, with D unresolved. Germline V gene data show CDR1 as SGHDN and CDR2 as FVKESK. This CDR3 comprises 17 residues. Trimming pared 4 bases from V and 2 bases from J, leaving 21 bases between. CDR3 DNA: TGTGCCAGCAGCCCACCGAGCAGTCCTCGAAGAACCTACGAGCAGTACTTC. Its protein is CASSPPSSPRRTYEQYF.

The chain is built from TRBV28 and TRBJ1-5; D might be TRBD1 (5 bases). The ends were cut back, 1 base at V and 4 bases at J, with 11 bases in the middle. In germline, CDR1 is MDHEN, CDR2 SYDVKM. This CDR3 is built from 15 residues. CDR3 amino acids: CASSLLTVTNQPQHF. As DNA, the CDR3 is TGTGCCAGCAGTTTATTGACAGTAACTAATCAGCCCCAGCATTTT. Supplemented by reference TRBV28 and TRBJ1-5, the full variable domain reads DVKVTQSSRYLVKRTGEKVFLECVQDMDHENMFWYRQDPGLGLRLIYFSYDVKMKEKGDIPEGYSVSREKKERFSLILESASTNQTSMYLCASSLLTVTNQPQHFGDGTRLSIL.

The chain couples TRBV30 to TRBJ1-1; a weak D match, TRBD1 (5 bases). V lost 7 bases and J 4 bases, leaving 16 bases between the germline ends. Germline V gene sequence: CDR1 GTSNPN, CDR2 SVGIG (reference sequence). This CDR3 spans 13 amino acids. The CDR3: CAFSQGHGTEAFF. In DNA, the CDR3 is TGTGCCTTCTCGCAGGGTCACGGCACTGAAGCTTTCTTT.

The chain combines TRBV28 with TRBJ2-7; 7 bases agree with TRBD1. The CDR3 length is 13 residues. The ends lost 5 bases at V and 4 bases at J; junction bases unmatched: 5. Germline assignment: CDR1 MDHEN and CDR2 SYDVKM. The CDR3 bases are TGTGCCAGCAGTACAGGGGAGAGATACGAGCAGTACTTC. Translating gives CASSTGERYEQYF.

The chain links TRBV27 to TRBJ2-7; D may correspond to TRBD1 or TRBD2 (5 bases each). Germline CDR1 and CDR2: MNHEY and SMNVEV (reference sequence). Deletions cut 2 bases from V and 7 bases from J, with 12 bases between. There are 13 residues in the CDR3. The CDR3 spells CASSLGLGREQYF. In nucleotides, the CDR3 is TGTGCCAGCAGTTTAGGACTGGGGCGAGAGCAGTACTTC.

The J gene is TRBJ2-7, the V gene TRBV4-1; tentatively, D is TRBD1 (6 bases). The CDR3 is 12 residues long. The V end lost 3 bases, the J end lost 3 bases, and 6 bases lay between the germline ends. In germline, CDR1 is MGHRA, CDR2 YSYEKL. The CDR3 DNA sequence: TGCGCCAGCAGCCAGGACAGCTACGAGCAGTACTTC. Its protein product is CASSQDSYEQYF.

The chain carries TRBV11-2 and TRBJ2-2, with TRBD2 identical over 8 bases. Germline assignment: CDR1 SGHAT and CDR2 FQNNGV. The CDR3 has 14 residues. V was pared by 5 bases and J by 6 bases, with 5 bases of the junction left unmatched. CDR3 sequence: CASSLLAVAGELFF. The CDR3 DNA follows: TGTGCCAGCAGCCTACTAGCGGTAGCCGGGGAGCTGTTTTTT.

The gene calls are TRBV6-1 and TRBJ2-7; 9 bases are shared with TRBD2. The CDR3 has 16 residues. With V trimmed by 2 bases and J by 6 bases, 11 bases remained unmatched. Germline CDR1 and CDR2: MNHNS and SASEGT. The DNA for the CDR3 is TGTGCCAGCAGTGAACCCCTAGCGGGGCCTTCCGGCGAGCAGTACTTC. Translated: CASSEPLAGPSGEQYF.

V gene TRBV5-6 combines with J gene TRBJ2-7; TRBD2 matches 7 bases. V lost 1 base and J lost 6; bases outside the gene matches: 10. The CDR3 totals 15 residues. Germline V CDR1 and CDR2: SGHDT, YYEEEE. The CDR3 nucleotides are TGTGCCAGCAGCTTGAAGGCGGGAGCTTCCGTCGAGCAGTACTTC. Its protein product is CASSLKAGASVEQYF.

The chain combines TRBV11-2 with TRBJ2-1, with 10 bases lining up with TRBD2. The trim removed 5 bases at V and 6 bases at J, leaving 13 bases unmatched. The CDR3 consists of 17 residues. The V gene's germline CDR1 is SGHAT and CDR2 FQNNGV. Written as DNA, the CDR3 is TGTGCCAGCAGCAGAATTAGCGGGGGGACCGGAGTCAATGAGCAGTTCTTC. Protein product: CASSRISGGTGVNEQFF.

This chain connects TRBV4-1 to TRBJ2-6; 7 nucleotides align to TRBD1. The CDR3 consists of 18 residues. Germline loops: CDR1 MGHRA, CDR2 YSYEKL. J gave up 0 bases and V 2 bases, and 7 bases lay outside the gene matches. CDR3 bases: TGCGCCAGCAGCCAACGGACAGGAGATGGCTCTGGGGCCAACGTCCTGACTTTC. This gives the protein CASSQRTGDGSGANVLTF.

The rearrangement links TRBV6-5 to TRBJ1-1; a possible D gene is TRBD1 (6 bases). Germline loops: CDR1 MNHEY, CDR2 SVGAGI. The CDR3 is 15 residues long. V lost 6 bases and J 2 bases, leaving 16 bases between the germline ends. The CDR3 is CASRLAGETNTEAFF. In nucleotides, the CDR3 is TGTGCCAGCAGATTAGCAGGGGAAACCAACACTGAAGCTTTCTTT.

The CDR3 region is CASSRSVSGKETQYF. CDR3 bases: TGTGCCAGCAGTAGGTCGGTCTCGGGGAAAGAGACCCAGTACTTC. The V call is TRBV6-4, the J call TRBJ2-5; a possible D gene is TRBD2 (5 bases). Germline CDR1 reads MRHNA; CDR2 reads SNTAGT. Trimming removed 5 bases at V and 3 bases at J, with 16 bases between. The CDR3 is 15 residues long.

J is TRBJ1-5 and V is TRBV6-1; possibly TRBD1 for D (5 bases). This CDR3 has 15 residues. Trimming took 3 bases from V and 11 from J, leaving 20 bases between them. Per germline, CDR1 MNHNS and CDR2 SASEGT. Here the CDR3 reads CASSDRTRTLLAQHF. The DNA of the CDR3 is TGTGCCAGCAGTGACAGGACACGGACACTCTTGGCCCAGCATTTT.

The rearrangement links TRBV14 to TRBJ1-2; D remains unclear. The V gene lost 2 bases and the J gene lost 2 bases, with 12 bases spanning the gap. This CDR3 contains 15 residues. Germline V lookup: CDR1 SGHDN, CDR2 FVKESK. The CDR3 bases are TGTGCCAGCAGCCAATTACGAGGGTTGAACTATGGCTACACCTTC. Encoded protein: CASSQLRGLNYGYTF.